Each of the 25 T cell receptor beta chains below was sequenced from the same sample in a study of blood T cell repertoires in COVID-19. Clones were read by immunoSEQ multiplex PCR, and TCRdb kept only the in-frame ones, dropping some. The sample consists of about 110,000 clones, roughly 85% of them appearing once. Source material: peripheral blood. The receptors were gathered from a woman aged 60 to 75 with acute or convalescent COVID-19.

V usage is TRBV6-5 and J usage is TRBJ1-2, with D perhaps matching TRBD1 (6 bases). The CDR3 contains 14 residues. With 6 bases removed from V and 0 bases from J, the gap between germline ends came to 11 bases. CDR1 and CDR2 from the germline V gene are MNHEY and SVGAGI. In DNA form, the CDR3 reads TGTGCCAGCAGAGACAGGATCCCTAACTATGGCTACACCTTC. Amino acid sequence: CASRDRIPNYGYTF.

The chain carries TRBV10-3 and TRBJ1-3; 7 positions match TRBD1. Trimming took 0 bases from V and 2 from J; bases not matched to a gene: 1. Germline V gene lookup returns CDR1 ENHRY and CDR2 SYGVKD. The CDR3 consists of 15 residues. Here the CDR3 DNA reads TGTGCCATCAGTGAGTCGACAGGGCCTGGAAACACCATATATTTT. Its protein product is CAISESTGPGNTIYF.

The V gene is TRBV9, the J gene TRBJ1-2; no clear D. The germline V gene has CDR1 SGDLS and CDR2 YYNGEE. Trimming stripped 0 bases from V and 6 bases from J, with 15 bases between. The CDR3 consists of 15 residues. CDR3 nucleotide sequence: TGTGCCAGCAGCGTAGGCTTGAGCGCCAACCATGGCTACACCTTC. Translating gives CASSVGLSANHGYTF.

This sequence joins TRBV12-3 or TRBV12-4 and TRBJ2-1; 8 bases are shared with TRBD2. Germline trimming cut 3 bases from V and 9 bases from J; bases unmatched to any gene: 4. CDR3 size: 13 residues. CDR3 coding DNA: TGTGCCAGCAGTTTCGCGGGGGGCGCTGAGCAGTTCTTC. It specifies CASSFAGGAEQFF.

V usage is TRBV30 and J usage is TRBJ1-2, with TRBD1 as a possible D gene (5 bases). Germline V lookup: CDR1 GTSNPN, CDR2 SVGIG (reference sequence). V lost 3 bases, J lost 5 bases, and 13 bases lay in between. The CDR3 has 13 amino acids. The CDR3 protein is CAWRGGSLYGYTF. CDR3 bases: TGTGCCTGGAGGGGGGGTTCCCTTTATGGCTACACCTTC.

This chain uses TRBV29-1 with TRBJ1-2, with a possible D match to TRBD1 (5 bases). Germline V CDR1 and CDR2: SQVTM, ANQGSEA. This CDR3 is 14 amino acids long. The V end was cut by 4 bases, the J end by 1 base, with 13 bases between. The CDR3 spells CSVGGRVDNYGYTF. DNA of the CDR3: TGCAGCGTTGGGGGGAGGGTCGATAACTATGGCTACACCTTC.

The rearrangement uses TRBV9 and TRBJ2-2; D perhaps matches TRBD1 (6 bases). From germline, CDR1 is SGDLS and CDR2 YYNGEE. This CDR3 comprises 15 residues. The V end was cut by 4 bases, the J end by 0 bases, with 10 bases between. The CDR3, as DNA: TGTGCCAGCAGCCTGGGACACGCGAACACCGGGGAGCTGTTTTTT. The encoded protein is CASSLGHANTGELFF.

This rearrangement joins TRBV5-5 to TRBJ2-7; D ambiguous. The V gene's germline CDR1 is SGHKS and CDR2 YYEKEE (reference sequence). V dropped 2 bases and J dropped 2 bases, with 8 bases sitting between them. The length of the CDR3 is 13 residues. This chain's CDR3 is CASSFLSAYEQYF. CDR3 coding DNA: TGTGCCAGCAGCTTTCTGTCTGCCTACGAGCAGTACTTC.

The sample holds one count of this clone. The chain uses TRBV5-1 and TRBJ2-2, with 8 positions matching TRBD1. This CDR3 has 16 residues. Trimming cost V 4 bases and J 5 bases; bases outside gene matches: 10. Germline values: CDR1 SGHRS, CDR2 YFSETQ. The chain's CDR3 is CASSGQGTVGTGELFF. The CDR3 nucleotides are TGCGCCAGCAGCGGACAGGGCACCGTGGGGACCGGGGAGCTGTTTTTT.

The rearrangement joins TRBV2 to TRBJ1-4, with no clear D. This CDR3 has 12 amino acids. In germline, CDR1 is SNHLY, CDR2 FYNNEI. The V end was cut by 7 bases, the J end by 6 bases, with 9 bases between. The CDR3 protein is CASNLRDEKLFF. The CDR3, as DNA: TGTGCCAGCAACTTAAGAGATGAAAAACTGTTTTTT.

This sequence joins TRBV7-8 and TRBJ1-6, with D possibly TRBD1 on 5 matching bases. In germline, CDR1 is SGHVS, CDR2 FQNEAQ. The CDR3 is 16 residues long. The V end was cut by 5 bases, the J end by 3 bases, with 14 bases between. CDR3 amino acids: CASSHSGLIYNSPLHF. The CDR3, as DNA: TGTGCCAGCAGCCACTCAGGGTTGATCTATAATTCACCCCTCCACTTT.

CDR3 bases: TGTGCCAGCAGTTTGCAGGGGCCCCCTTGGGAGCAGTACTTC. Its protein is CASSLQGPPWEQYF. The chain carries TRBV28 and TRBJ2-7; D is possibly TRBD1 (6 bases). Germline-derived CDR1 and CDR2 are MDHEN and SYDVKM. The CDR3 covers 14 residues. V gave up 3 bases and J gave up 7 bases, with 16 bases separating them.

J is TRBJ1-1 and V is TRBV19; 7 bases are a match to TRBD1. The CDR3 runs 15 residues. Germline V gene data show CDR1 as LNHDA and CDR2 as SQIVND (reference sequence). Unmatched junction bases numbered 8, after V lost 6 bases and J lost 1 base. This CDR3 reads CASSPNGQANTEAFF. DNA of the CDR3: TGTGCCAGTAGCCCCAACGGACAGGCGAACACTGAAGCTTTCTTT.

The rearrangement joins TRBV7-9 to TRBJ2-7, with D possibly being TRBD1 (6 bases). The CDR3 has 13 residues. Germline V gene data show CDR1 as SEHNR and CDR2 as FQNEAQ (reference sequence). Trimming pared 5 bases from V and 7 bases from J, leaving 15 bases between. The CDR3 nucleotides read TGTGCCAGCAGCCCGGGACACCCTTCAGAGCAGTACTTC. It encodes CASSPGHPSEQYF.

This chain connects TRBV5-6 to TRBJ2-3, with 8 bases lining up with TRBD1. With 0 bases clipped from V and 4 bases from J, the junction kept 4 bases outside the gene matches. This CDR3 is 15 amino acids long. Germline CDR1 is SGHDT and CDR2 is YYEEEE. DNA of the CDR3: TGTGCCAGCAGCTTGGACAGGGGGGTGGCAGATACGCAGTATTTT. Translation: CASSLDRGVADTQYF.

The chain links TRBV19 to TRBJ2-1, with a weak D call TRBD1 (5 bases). This CDR3 contains 13 residues. Trimming shortened V by 7 bases and J by 2 bases, and 9 bases separated the two germline ends. Germline CDR1 LNHDA, CDR2 SQIVND (reference sequence). CDR3 protein: CASKGVPYNEQFF. The CDR3 DNA sequence: TGTGCCAGTAAAGGGGTCCCCTACAATGAGCAGTTCTTC.

The CDR3 bases are TGTGCCAGCAGCGCCTTACAGGGGGCAGTGGATCAGCCCCAGCATTTT. Translation: CASSALQGAVDQPQHF. V usage is TRBV5-5 and J usage is TRBJ1-5, with 9 bases aligning to TRBD1. The V segment lost 4 bases and the J segment 5 bases; nucleotides outside the gene matches: 10. Germline V gene data show CDR1 as SGHKS and CDR2 as YYEKEE (reference sequence). This CDR3 has 16 residues.

To note about this clone: At one end, the junction sequence differs from germline, possibly due to a read error. The chain links TRBV6-5 to TRBJ2-3; perhaps TRBD1 as D (5 bases). The CDR3 contains 15 residues. Germline V gives CDR1 MNHEY, CDR2 SVGAGI. CDR3 amino acids: CVSRSRVGGTDTQYF. CDR3 coding DNA: TGTGTCAGCAGGTCCAGGGTTGGGGGCACAGATACGCAGTATTTT.

The V gene is TRBV5-1, the J gene TRBJ1-6, with TRBD1 matching 7 bases. Trimming took 1 base from V and 10 from J; bases not matched to a gene: 2. The CDR3 extends over 13 amino acids. Germline V gene data show CDR1 as SGHRS and CDR2 as YFSETQ. The CDR3 DNA reads TGCGCCAGCAGCTTGACAGGGGAATCACCCCTCCACTTT. Translating it yields CASSLTGESPLHF. Looking up the rest from reference TRBV5-1 and TRBJ1-6 gives the full variable domain: KAGVTQTPRYLIKTRGQQVTLSCSPISGHRSVSWYQQTPGQGLQFLFEYFSETQRNKGNFPGRFSGRQFSNSRSEMNVSTLELGDSALYLCASSLTGESPLHFGNGTRLTVT.

The genes are TRBV5-5 and TRBJ1-2; a weak D match, TRBD1 (6 bases). Germline-derived CDR1 and CDR2 are SGHKS and YYEKEE (reference sequence). The CDR3 is made up of 14 amino acids. The germline V and J ends were trimmed by 0 bases and 3 bases, with 9 bases remaining between them. This CDR3 reads CASSLAGAHYGYTF. The CDR3 DNA is TGTGCCAGCAGCTTGGCAGGGGCCCACTATGGCTACACCTTC.

The rearrangement uses TRBV6-5 and TRBJ2-5; 8 nucleotides match TRBD2. This CDR3 is 13 amino acids long. CDR1 and CDR2 from the germline V gene are MNHEY and SVGAGI. CDR3 in DNA: TGTGCTACTACTAGCGGAGGGTTGGAGACCCAGTACTTC. Translating gives CATTSGGLETQYF.

J is TRBJ1-1 and V is TRBV10-3; possible D gene TRBD1, 6 bases. The ends were cut back, 10 bases at V and 3 bases at J, with 18 bases in the middle. Germline CDR1 and CDR2: ENHRY and SYGVKD. This CDR3 comprises 14 residues. The CDR3 DNA reads TGTGCCACTAAGAAACAGGGAAAGGACACTGAAGCTTTCTTT. This codes for CATKKQGKDTEAFF.

In its sample, this clone was seen many times. The gene calls are TRBV7-6 and TRBJ2-4; 7 nucleotides align to TRBD1. Germline loops: CDR1 SGHVS, CDR2 FNYEAQ. With 4 bases clipped from V and 0 bases from J, the junction kept 18 bases outside the gene matches. The CDR3 contains 20 residues. The CDR3 spells CASSSADRAIPFRAKNIQYF. The DNA of the CDR3 is TGTGCCAGCAGCTCCGCTGACAGGGCCATCCCTTTCAGAGCCAAAAACATTCAGTACTTC.

V gene TRBV3-1 (or the pseudogene TRBV3-2) combines with J gene TRBJ2-7; no firm D call. The V end lost 1 base, the J end lost 1 base, and 5 bases lay between the germline ends. This CDR3 contains 13 residues. The V gene's germline CDR1 is LGHDT and CDR2 YNNKEL (reference sequence). CDR3 amino acids: CASSQGRSYEQYF. CDR3 bases: TGTGCCAGCAGCCAAGGGCGGTCCTACGAGCAGTACTTC.

The chain uses TRBV7-8 and TRBJ1-6; 7 positions match TRBD1. Per the germline V gene, CDR1 is SGHVS and CDR2 is FQNEAQ. CDR3 length: 18 residues. After removal of 2 bases from V and 8 bases from J, the junction contained 15 bases not matched to a gene. CDR3 nucleotide sequence: TGTGCCAGCAGCTTATTTTCCGCGACAGGGAACCGGTATTCACCCCTCCACTTT. Translating gives CASSLFSATGNRYSPLHF.